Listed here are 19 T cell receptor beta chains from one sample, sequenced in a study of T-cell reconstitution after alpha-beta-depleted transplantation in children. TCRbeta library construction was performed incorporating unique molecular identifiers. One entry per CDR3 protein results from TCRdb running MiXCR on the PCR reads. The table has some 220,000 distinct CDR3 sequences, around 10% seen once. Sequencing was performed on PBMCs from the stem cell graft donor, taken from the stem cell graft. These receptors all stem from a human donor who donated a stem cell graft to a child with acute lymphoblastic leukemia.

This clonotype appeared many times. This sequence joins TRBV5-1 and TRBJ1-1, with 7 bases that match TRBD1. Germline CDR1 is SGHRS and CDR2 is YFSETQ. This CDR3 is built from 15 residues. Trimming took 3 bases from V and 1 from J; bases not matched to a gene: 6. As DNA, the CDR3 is TGCGCCAGCAGCTGGAGTGGGACAGCGAACACTGAAGCTTTCTTT. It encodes CASSWSGTANTEAFF.

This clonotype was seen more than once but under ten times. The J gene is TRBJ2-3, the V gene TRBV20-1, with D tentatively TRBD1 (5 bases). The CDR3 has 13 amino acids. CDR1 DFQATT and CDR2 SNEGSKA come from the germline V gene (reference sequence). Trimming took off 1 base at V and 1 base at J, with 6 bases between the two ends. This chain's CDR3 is CSARVQGTDTQYF. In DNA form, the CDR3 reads TGCAGTGCTAGAGTACAGGGCACAGATACGCAGTATTTT.

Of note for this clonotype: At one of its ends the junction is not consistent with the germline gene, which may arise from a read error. CDR3 amino acids: CASTGTGEVF. Here the CDR3 DNA reads TGTGCCAGCACCGGGACAGGGGAGGTCTTC. The genes are TRBV6-6 and TRBJ2-7; the match to TRBD1 covers 10 bases. The CDR3 is 10 amino acids. Germline V gene lookup returns CDR1 MNHNY and CDR2 SVGAGI (reference sequence).

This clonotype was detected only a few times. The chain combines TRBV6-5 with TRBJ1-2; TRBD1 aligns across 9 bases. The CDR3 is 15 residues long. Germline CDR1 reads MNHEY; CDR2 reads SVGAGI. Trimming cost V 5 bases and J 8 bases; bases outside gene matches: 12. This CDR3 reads CASSHPGTGMGGYTF. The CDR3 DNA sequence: TGTGCCAGCAGTCACCCCGGGACAGGGATGGGAGGCTACACCTTC.

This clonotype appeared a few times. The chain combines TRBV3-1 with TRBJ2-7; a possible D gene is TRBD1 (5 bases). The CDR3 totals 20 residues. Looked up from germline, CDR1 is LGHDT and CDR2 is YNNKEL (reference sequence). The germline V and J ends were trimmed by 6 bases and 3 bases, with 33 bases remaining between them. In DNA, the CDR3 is TGTGCCAGCAGTCTCTCTTGGGCAGGGCGAGGAACGTCCCCCTACTACGAGCAGTACTTC. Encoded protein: CASSLSWAGRGTSPYYEQYF.

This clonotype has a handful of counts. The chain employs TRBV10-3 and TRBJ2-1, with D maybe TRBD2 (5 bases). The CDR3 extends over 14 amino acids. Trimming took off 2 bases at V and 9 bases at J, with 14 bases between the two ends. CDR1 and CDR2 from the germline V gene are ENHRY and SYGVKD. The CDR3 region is CAISETSSQGEQFF. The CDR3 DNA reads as TGTGCCATCAGTGAGACGTCTAGCCAAGGTGAGCAGTTCTTC.

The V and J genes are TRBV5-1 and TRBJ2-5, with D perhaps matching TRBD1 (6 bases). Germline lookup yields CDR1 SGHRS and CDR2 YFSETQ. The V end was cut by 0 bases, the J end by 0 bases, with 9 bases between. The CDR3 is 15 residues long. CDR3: CASSLVAGDQETQYF. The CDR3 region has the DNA TGCGCCAGCAGCTTGGTGGCAGGGGACCAAGAGACCCAGTACTTC. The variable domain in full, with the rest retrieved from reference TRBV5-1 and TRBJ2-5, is KAGVTQTPRYLIKTRGQQVTLSCSPISGHRSVSWYQQTPGQGLQFLFEYFSETQRNKGNFPGRFSGRQFSNSRSEMNVSTLELGDSALYLCASSLVAGDQETQYFGPGTRLLVL.

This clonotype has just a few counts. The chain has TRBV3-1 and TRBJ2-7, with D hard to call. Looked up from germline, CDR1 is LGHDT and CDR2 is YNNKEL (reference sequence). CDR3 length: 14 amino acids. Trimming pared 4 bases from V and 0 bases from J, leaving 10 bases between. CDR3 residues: CASSLDSFSYEQYF. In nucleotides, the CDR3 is TGTGCCAGCAGCCTAGACTCCTTCTCCTACGAGCAGTACTTC.

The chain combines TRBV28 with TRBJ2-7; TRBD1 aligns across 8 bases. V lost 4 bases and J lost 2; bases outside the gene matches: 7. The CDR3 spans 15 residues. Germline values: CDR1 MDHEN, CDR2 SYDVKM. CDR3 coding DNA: TGTGCCAGCAGTTCTCAGGGGGCCTTTACCTACGAGCAGTACTTC. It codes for CASSSQGAFTYEQYF.

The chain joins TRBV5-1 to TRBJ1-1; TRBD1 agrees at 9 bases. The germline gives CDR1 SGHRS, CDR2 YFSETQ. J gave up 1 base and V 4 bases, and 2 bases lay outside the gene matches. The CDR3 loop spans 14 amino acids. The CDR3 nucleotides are TGCGCCAGCAGCCGGGACAGGGCGAACACTGAAGCTTTCTTT. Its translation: CASSRDRANTEAFF.

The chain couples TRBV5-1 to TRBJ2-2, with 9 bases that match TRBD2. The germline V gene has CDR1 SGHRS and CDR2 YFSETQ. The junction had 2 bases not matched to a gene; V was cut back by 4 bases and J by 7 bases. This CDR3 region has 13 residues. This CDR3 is CASSPSGIGELFF. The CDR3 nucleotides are TGCGCCAGCAGCCCTAGCGGGATCGGGGAGCTGTTTTTT.

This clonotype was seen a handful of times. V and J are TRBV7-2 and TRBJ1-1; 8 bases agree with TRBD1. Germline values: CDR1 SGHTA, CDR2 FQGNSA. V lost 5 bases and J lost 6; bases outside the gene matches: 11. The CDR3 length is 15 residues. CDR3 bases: TGTGCCAGCAGCCCGAGGACAGGGTTATTGTCTGAAGCTTTCTTT. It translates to CASSPRTGLLSEAFF.

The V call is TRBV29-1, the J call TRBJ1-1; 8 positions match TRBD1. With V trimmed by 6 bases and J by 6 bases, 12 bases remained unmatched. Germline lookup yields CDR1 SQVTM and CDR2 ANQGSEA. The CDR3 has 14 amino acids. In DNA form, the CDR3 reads TGCAGCGTAAGGACAGGGCTCTTTGGGGCTGAAGCTTTCTTT. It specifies CSVRTGLFGAEAFF.

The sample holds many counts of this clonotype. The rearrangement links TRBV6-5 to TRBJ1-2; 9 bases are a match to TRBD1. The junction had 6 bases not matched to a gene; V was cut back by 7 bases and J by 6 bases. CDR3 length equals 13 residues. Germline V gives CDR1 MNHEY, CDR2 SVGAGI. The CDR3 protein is CASILQGAHGYTF. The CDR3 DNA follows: TGTGCCAGCATTTTACAGGGGGCGCATGGCTACACCTTC.

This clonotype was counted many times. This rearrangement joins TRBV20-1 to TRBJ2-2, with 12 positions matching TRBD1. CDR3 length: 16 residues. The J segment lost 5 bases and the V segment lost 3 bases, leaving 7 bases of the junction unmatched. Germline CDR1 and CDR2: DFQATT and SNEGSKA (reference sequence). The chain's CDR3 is CSASGTGGFGTGELFF. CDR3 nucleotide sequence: TGCAGTGCTAGCGGGACAGGGGGCTTTGGGACCGGGGAGCTGTTTTTT.

In nucleotides, the CDR3 is TGTGCCAGCTCACCACTGGGCACCACCAGGGCCAATGAGCAGTTCTTC. This encodes CASSPLGTTRANEQFF. The V gene is TRBV18, the J gene TRBJ2-1, with D perhaps TRBD1 (5 bases). Trimming removed 1 base at V and 6 bases at J, with 16 bases between. The CDR3 runs 16 residues. Germline V gives CDR1 KGHSH, CDR2 LQKENI.

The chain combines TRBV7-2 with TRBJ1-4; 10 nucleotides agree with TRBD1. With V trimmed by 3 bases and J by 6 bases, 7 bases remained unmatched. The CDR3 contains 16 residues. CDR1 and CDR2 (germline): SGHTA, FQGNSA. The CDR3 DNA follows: TGTGCCAGCAGCTTGTACGGGACAGGGGTGTATGAAAAACTGTTTTTT. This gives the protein CASSLYGTGVYEKLFF.

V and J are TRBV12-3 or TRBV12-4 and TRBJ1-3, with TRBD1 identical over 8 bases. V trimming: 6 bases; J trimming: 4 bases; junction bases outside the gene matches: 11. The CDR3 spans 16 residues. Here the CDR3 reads CASSSTDRGPGNTIYF. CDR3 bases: TGTGCCAGCAGCTCTACTGACAGGGGTCCAGGAAACACCATATATTTT.

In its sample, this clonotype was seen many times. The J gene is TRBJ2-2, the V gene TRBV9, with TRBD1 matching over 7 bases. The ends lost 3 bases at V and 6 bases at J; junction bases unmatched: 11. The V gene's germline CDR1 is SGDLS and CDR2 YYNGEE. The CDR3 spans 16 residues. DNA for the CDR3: TGTGCCAGCAGCGCTAGAACAGGGGAAGGCCCCGGGGAGCTGTTTTTT. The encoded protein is CASSARTGEGPGELFF.